These 21 T cell receptor beta chains originate from one sample sequenced in a study of a mutant IDH1 vaccine in newly diagnosed glioma (dated by TCRdb to the early 2020s). Their antigens are not known. The time point label corresponds to: week 35, safety follow-up. Every vaccine dose consisted of 300 ug of a 20-mer mutant IDH1 peptide in Montanide, administered subcutaneously together with topical imiquimod. The library was made by the immunoSEQ multiplex PCR assay. As stored in TCRdb, this immuneACCESS dataset retains in-frame rearrangements with V and J assigned. A fraction of the clones does not appear; measured against another copy, unresolved V genes explain less than half of the discrepancy, and the remainder lacks a known reason. The sample includes 55,000 to 65,000 clones, with 80% to 90% observed a single time. Around 4% of the sample goes to the ten largest clones. The specimen comprised PBMCs, sampled from a glioma patient whose treatment included an IDH1 peptide vaccine. These TCRs come from a man aged 25-45 years with glioma.

The chain has TRBV30 and TRBJ2-2, with D unresolved. V dropped 1 base and J dropped 3 bases, with 3 bases sitting between them. The V gene's germline CDR1 is GTSNPN and CDR2 SVGIG (reference sequence). The CDR3 extends over 12 amino acids. This chain's CDR3 is CAWSDYTGELFF. CDR3 DNA: TGTGCCTGGAGTGACTACACCGGGGAGCTGTTTTTT.

This chain links TRBV11-3 with TRBJ2-1, with D perhaps matching TRBD1 (6 bases). CDR3 length: 15 amino acids. Germline V gives CDR1 SGHNT, CDR2 YENEEA. V lost 5 bases to trimming and J lost 5 bases, with 16 bases between them. CDR3 residues: CASSQRGHPDNEQFF. The DNA of the CDR3 is TGTGCCAGCAGCCAGAGGGGACATCCCGACAATGAGCAGTTCTTC.

The CDR3 nucleotides are TGTGCCAGCAAGAGAGCGGGGGGGCCTCAAGAGCAGTTCTTC. This encodes CASKRAGGPQEQFF. This chain links TRBV2 with TRBJ2-1, with 10 positions matching TRBD2. CDR3 length: 14 residues. V dropped 7 bases and J dropped 10; count of bases not matched to a gene: 10. Germline CDR1 and CDR2: SNHLY and FYNNEI.

The rearrangement joins TRBV5-1 to TRBJ2-5, with TRBD1 matching over 10 bases. The CDR3 covers 15 residues. Germline CDR1 is SGHRS and CDR2 is YFSETQ. J gave up 5 bases and V 4 bases, and 8 bases lay outside the gene matches. DNA of the CDR3: TGCGCCAGCAGCCGGGACAGGGGAGGAGGGGAGACCCAGTACTTC. Amino acid sequence: CASSRDRGGGETQYF.

The chain employs TRBV29-1 and TRBJ1-1, with D perhaps TRBD1 (5 bases). The V end lost 4 bases, the J end lost 5 bases, and 11 bases lay between the germline ends. This CDR3 spans 12 amino acids. Germline-derived CDR1 and CDR2 are SQVTM and ANQGSEA. The DNA for the CDR3 is TGCAGCGTTGTGGGGGATATAACTGAAGCTTTCTTT. Translating gives CSVVGDITEAFF.

Written as DNA, the CDR3 is TGTGCCAGCAGTGTAGGAATTTCTGGAAACACCATATATTTT. The encoded protein is CASSVGISGNTIYF. The genes are TRBV6-1 and TRBJ1-3; D not certain. The CDR3 totals 14 residues. The germline V gene encodes CDR1 MNHNS and CDR2 SASEGT. Trimming removed 4 bases from V and 1 base from J, with 8 bases in between.

This clone was seen just once. The chain carries TRBV11-3 and TRBJ1-2; no definite D call. From germline, CDR1 is SGHNT and CDR2 YENEEA. V was shortened by 6 bases and J by 8 bases, with 10 bases between the two germline ends. This CDR3 spans 11 amino acids. The CDR3 here is CASRKGCGYTF. In DNA, the CDR3 is TGTGCCAGCAGAAAAGGGTGCGGCTACACCTTC.

This clone has a handful of counts. The V and J genes are TRBV4-2 and TRBJ1-5; TRBD1 is a possible D gene (6 bases). Between the trimmed V and J ends, which lost 0 bases and 3 bases, there was a span of 12 bases. The CDR3 runs to 16 residues. In germline, CDR1 is LGHNA, CDR2 YNFKEQ. DNA for the CDR3: TGTGCCAGCAGCCAAGACGCAGGGGTACTCAATCAGCCCCAGCATTTT. Translation gives CASSQDAGVLNQPQHF.

The chain carries TRBV6-1 and TRBJ1-2, with 10 bases identical to TRBD1. Germline V gives CDR1 MNHNS, CDR2 SASEGT. The CDR3 is 15 amino acids. J lost 6 bases, V lost 2 bases, and 6 bases had no gene match. CDR3 amino acids: CASSELLGTGDGYTF. Written as DNA, the CDR3 is TGTGCCAGCAGTGAACTACTGGGGACAGGGGATGGCTACACCTTC.

The gene calls are TRBV4-1 and TRBJ2-5; tentative D call: TRBD2 (5 bases). CDR3 size: 15 residues. Germline CDR1 reads MGHRA; CDR2 reads YSYEKL. V was cut by 3 bases and J by 5 bases, with 16 bases left in between. The CDR3 sequence is CASSQRVAPSETQYF. DNA of the CDR3: TGCGCCAGCAGCCAGCGGGTAGCACCGAGCGAGACCCAGTACTTC.

V and J are TRBV7-9 and TRBJ2-2; D uncertain. The CDR3 totals 17 residues. Germline V gene sequence: CDR1 SEHNR, CDR2 FQNEAQ (reference sequence). Trimming pared 2 bases from V and 4 bases from J, leaving 17 bases between. DNA for the CDR3: TGTGCCAGCAGCTTACGGGTCCCAAACCTACGCACCGGGGAGCTGTTTTTT. Translating gives CASSLRVPNLRTGELFF.

The genes are TRBV19 and TRBJ2-1; D gene ambiguous. This CDR3 is 12 amino acids long. The V gene's germline CDR1 is LNHDA and CDR2 SQIVND (reference sequence). V lost 5 bases and J 4 bases, leaving 6 bases between the germline ends. CDR3 nucleotides: TGTGCCAGTAGTCTAGGGTACAATGAGCAGTTCTTC. As protein: CASSLGYNEQFF.

The chain links TRBV6-1 to TRBJ2-3; TRBD2 matches at 12 bases. Germline V gene data show CDR1 as MNHNS and CDR2 as SASEGT. Unmatched junction bases numbered 14, after V lost 4 bases and J lost 0 bases. The CDR3 spans 20 residues. CDR3: CASSAYPPSGGGSSTDTQYF. Here the CDR3 DNA reads TGTGCCAGCAGTGCCTACCCCCCTAGCGGGGGGGGATCTAGCACAGATACGCAGTATTTT.

The V call is TRBV28, the J call TRBJ1-5; 7 bases agree with TRBD1. Trimming cost V 5 bases and J 3 bases; bases outside gene matches: 7. The CDR3 length is 15 residues. Per germline, CDR1 MDHEN and CDR2 SYDVKM. The CDR3 loop is CASSPRGTVNQPQHF. CDR3 bases: TGTGCCAGCAGTCCTAGGGGGACAGTCAATCAGCCCCAGCATTTT.

This clone has just a few counts. The rearrangement uses TRBV7-8 and TRBJ2-1; D perhaps matches TRBD1 (5 bases). V dropped 2 bases and J dropped 15 bases, with 14 bases sitting between them. In germline, CDR1 is SGHVS, CDR2 FQNEAQ. The CDR3 loop spans 12 amino acids. CDR3 region: CASSLPPGRLFF. As DNA, the CDR3 is TGTGCCAGCAGCTTACCGCCAGGGCGGCTGTTCTTC.

V is TRBV21-1 and J is TRBJ1-1; TRBD1, the D gene given by the table, was not confirmed from the DNA. TRBV21-1 is marked as a pseudogene. The CDR3 totals 17 residues. The CDR3, as DNA: TGTGCCAGCAGCAAAGGCAGGAATTTTGGCTTTTGTACTGAAGCTTTCTTT. This translates into CASSKGRNFGFCTEAFF.

This chain connects TRBV6-1 to TRBJ1-5; D not resolved. Germline CDR1 is MNHNS and CDR2 is SASEGT. V lost 8 bases to trimming and J lost 3 bases, with 8 bases between them. The CDR3 is 12 residues long. The CDR3 DNA reads TGTGCCAGCCGCGTCTACAATCAGCCCCAGCATTTT. Translated, it gives CASRVYNQPQHF.

This clone has only one observation. The V call is TRBV7-9, the J call TRBJ1-2; the D is unclear. The germline gives CDR1 SEHNR, CDR2 FQNEAQ (reference sequence). Trimming shortened V by 6 bases and J by 7 bases, and 18 bases separated the two germline ends. The CDR3 is made up of 14 amino acids. The CDR3 sequence is CASSQIPGKIGYTF. CDR3 coding DNA: TGTGCCAGCAGTCAAATTCCGGGGAAAATTGGCTACACCTTC.

The chain has TRBV4-1 and TRBJ1-5, with D unclear. Germline CDR1 MGHRA, CDR2 YSYEKL. V dropped 2 bases and J dropped 2 bases, with 22 bases sitting between them. The CDR3 contains 19 residues. CDR3 DNA: TGCGCCAGCAGCCAACCCCACGATGGACGCGGTGTACGCAATCAGCCCCAGCATTTT. The encoded protein is CASSQPHDGRGVRNQPQHF.

The chain carries TRBV20-1 and TRBJ1-1; D unclear. Trimming removed 5 bases at V and 0 bases at J, with 4 bases between. This CDR3 has 11 amino acids. Germline CDR1 DFQATT, CDR2 SNEGSKA (reference sequence). CDR3 region: CSAGMNTEAFF. The DNA of the CDR3 is TGCAGTGCTGGAATGAACACTGAAGCTTTCTTT.

This clone turned up a few times. The gene calls are TRBV5-1 and TRBJ1-1; D is unclear. Trimming left V 0 bases short and J 4 bases short, with 7 bases between. The germline V gene has CDR1 SGHRS and CDR2 YFSETQ. The CDR3 is 13 amino acids. CDR3 DNA sequence: TGCGCCAGCAGCTTGGAGGTGTTCACTGAAGCTTTCTTT. This gives the protein CASSLEVFTEAFF.